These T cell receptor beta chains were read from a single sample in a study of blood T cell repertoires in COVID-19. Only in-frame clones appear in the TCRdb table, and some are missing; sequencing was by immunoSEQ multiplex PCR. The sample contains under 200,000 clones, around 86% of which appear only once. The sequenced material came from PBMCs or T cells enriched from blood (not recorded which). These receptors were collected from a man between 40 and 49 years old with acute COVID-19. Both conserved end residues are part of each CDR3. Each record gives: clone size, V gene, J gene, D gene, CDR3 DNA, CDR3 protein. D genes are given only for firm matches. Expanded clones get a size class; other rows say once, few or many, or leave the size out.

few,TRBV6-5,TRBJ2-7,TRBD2,TGTGCCAGCAGGATTCGGGAGGACTACGAGCAGTACTTC,CASRIREDYEQYF
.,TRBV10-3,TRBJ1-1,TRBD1,TGTGCCATCTGGGACAGGGAATTCGAAGCTTTCTTT,CAIWDREFEAFF
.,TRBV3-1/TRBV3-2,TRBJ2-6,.,TGTGCCAGCAGCCAAGACGGAGCCGCTTTCTCTGGGGCCAACGTCCTGACTTTC,CASSQDGAAFSGANVLTF
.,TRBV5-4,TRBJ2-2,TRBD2,TGTGCCAGCAGCCTTGGACTAGCGGGAGGGAACACCGGGGAGCTGTTTTTT,CASSLGLAGGNTGELFF
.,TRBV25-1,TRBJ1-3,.,TGTGCCAGCCTTAAAGGAAACACCATATATTTT,CASLKGNTIYF
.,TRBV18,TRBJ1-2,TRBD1,TGTGCCAGCTCACCATTTTCGGACAGGGGGGACTATGGCTACACCTTC,CASSPFSDRGDYGYTF
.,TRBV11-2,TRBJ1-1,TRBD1,TGTGCCAGCAGCAAGGGACAGAGGAACACTGAAGCTTTCTTT,CASSKGQRNTEAFF
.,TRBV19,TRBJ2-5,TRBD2,TGTGCCAGTAGTACCCTAGCGGGATTGGAGACCCAGTACTTC,CASSTLAGLETQYF
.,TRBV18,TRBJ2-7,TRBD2,TGTGCCAGCTCGGGAGGATTGAGGGAGGGCCACGAGCAGTACTTC,CASSGGLREGHEQYF
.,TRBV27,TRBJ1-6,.,TGTGCCAGCAAGGGAGACCCAAATTCACCCCTCCACTTT,CASKGDPNSPLHF
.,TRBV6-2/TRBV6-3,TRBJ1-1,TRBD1,TGTGCCAGCAGTTTCGGACAGGGGTGGACTGAAGCTTTCTTT,CASSFGQGWTEAFF
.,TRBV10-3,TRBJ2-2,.,TGTGCCATCAAGGGGACTTCAACCGGGGAGCTGTTTTTT,CAIKGTSTGELFF
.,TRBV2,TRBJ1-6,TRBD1,TGTGCCAGCAGTCAGAGGGGCAGGGGGCCCGATTCACCCCTCCACTTT,CASSQRGRGPDSPLHF
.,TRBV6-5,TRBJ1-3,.,TGTGCCAGCAGAAGGGACTCCGTCTCTGGAAACACCATATATTTT,CASRRDSVSGNTIYF
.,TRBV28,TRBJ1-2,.,TGTGCCAGCAGTATCCTTACAGCTAACTATGGCTACACCTTC,CASSILTANYGYTF
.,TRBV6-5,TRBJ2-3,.,TGTGCCAGCAGTTACGGGGGACGGGAGATAGATACGCAGTATTTT,CASSYGGREIDTQYF
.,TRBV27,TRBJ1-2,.,TGTGCCAGCAGTTCCGGCCCCGCACTACATGGCTACACCTTC,CASSSGPALHGYTF
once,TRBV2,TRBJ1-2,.,TGTGCCAGCAGAGGGGGGGCCACCCCAGGCTACACCTTC,CASRGGATPGYTF
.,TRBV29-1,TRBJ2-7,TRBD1,TGCAGCGCCGACCCCGGGACAGGGGGTAACGAGCAGTACTTC,CSADPGTGGNEQYF
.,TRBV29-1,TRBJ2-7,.,TGCAGCGTTGAAGATAGTCGGAGACCCTCCTACGAGCAGTACTTC,CSVEDSRRPSYEQYF
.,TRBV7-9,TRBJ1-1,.,TGTGCCAGCAGCTTCTCGGGTGAAGCTTTCTTT,CASSFSGEAFF
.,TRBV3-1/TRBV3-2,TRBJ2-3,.,TGTGCCAGCAGCCACCGGGCGCGGGGCACGGCAGATACGCAGTATTTT,CASSHRARGTADTQYF
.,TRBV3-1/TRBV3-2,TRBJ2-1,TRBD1,TGTGCCAGCAGCCAAGAGGCGGGACAGGGCCCAAGGCAGTTCTTC,CASSQEAGQGPRQFF
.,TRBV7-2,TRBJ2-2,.,TGTGCCAGCAGCTTAGGTTTTCTCCCCGGGGAGCTGTTTTTT,CASSLGFLPGELFF
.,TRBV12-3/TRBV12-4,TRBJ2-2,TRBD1,TGTGCCAGCAGTTTCGGACAGGGAAGGGAGCTGTTTTTT,CASSFGQGRELFF
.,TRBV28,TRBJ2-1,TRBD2,TGTGCCAGCAGAACCAGGACTAGCGGGAGTAGGTATGAGCAGTTCTTC,CASRTRTSGSRYEQFF
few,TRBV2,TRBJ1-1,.,TGTGCCAGCAGCCCGAGGGCGGGGGGTGGAAACACTGAAGCTTTCTTT,CASSPRAGGGNTEAFF
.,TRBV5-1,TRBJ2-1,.,TGCGCCAGCAGCTTGCCCCTAAGCTCCTACAATGAGCAGTTCTTC,CASSLPLSSYNEQFF
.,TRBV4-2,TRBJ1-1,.,TGTGCCAGCAGCCAAGCGTCAGGGGAATCCGCCGAAGCTTTCTTT,CASSQASGESAEAFF
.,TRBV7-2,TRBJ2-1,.,TGTGCCAGCAGCCCTAAGCTGTCTCCCTTATCTTTCTTC,CASSPKLSPLSFF
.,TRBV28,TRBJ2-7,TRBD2,TGTGCCAGCAGTTCCCGTAGCGGGGTAAACTACGAGCAGTACTTC,CASSSRSGVNYEQYF
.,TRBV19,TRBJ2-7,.,TGTGCCAGTTCGGCGGCCCCGACAGGTTCCTACGAGCAGTACTTC,CASSAAPTGSYEQYF
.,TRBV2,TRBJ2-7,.,TGTGCCAGCCGGGTTGACCAGCCGTTCTACGAGCAGTACTTC,CASRVDQPFYEQYF
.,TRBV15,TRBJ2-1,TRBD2,TGTGCCACCAGCCTTAGCGGGGGGGGCTACAATGAGCAGTTCTTC,CATSLSGGGYNEQFF
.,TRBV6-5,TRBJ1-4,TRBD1,TGTGCCAGCCAGGGGGCATTTGGGGAAAAACTGTTTTTT,CASQGAFGEKLFF
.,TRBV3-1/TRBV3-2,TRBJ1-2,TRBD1,TGTGCCAGCAGCCACCCCGAAGGGGGCCGGGGCTACACCTTC,CASSHPEGGRGYTF
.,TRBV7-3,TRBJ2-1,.,TGTGCCAGCTCAGCTTCTAGTAGCTACAATGAGCAGTTCTTC,CASSASSSYNEQFF
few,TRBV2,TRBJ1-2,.,TGTGCCAGCAGTGAGGGCAGGGCCGGGTCGGCTGGCTACACCTTC,CASSEGRAGSAGYTF
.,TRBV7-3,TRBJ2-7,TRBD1,TGTGCCAGCAGCTTGGGGACAGCCTACGAGCAGTACTTC,CASSLGTAYEQYF
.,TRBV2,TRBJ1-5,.,TGTGCCAGCAGAGCGGGGGGTAAGGACAATCAGCCCCAGCATTTT,CASRAGGKDNQPQHF
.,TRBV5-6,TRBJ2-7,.,TGTGCCAGCAGCTTGGGGGGGCGGTACGAGCAGTACTTC,CASSLGGRYEQYF
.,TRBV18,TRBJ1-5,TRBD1,TGTGCCAGCTCCTTTCAGGGGGCTGAGAATCAGCCCCAGCATTTT,CASSFQGAENQPQHF
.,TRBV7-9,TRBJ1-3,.,TGTGCCAGCAGCATGGGACATCCGGGAGGTTCTGGAAACACCATATATTTT,CASSMGHPGGSGNTIYF
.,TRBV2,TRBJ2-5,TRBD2,TGTGCCAGCAGGGGACTAGTCATCGAGACCCAGTACTTC,CASRGLVIETQYF
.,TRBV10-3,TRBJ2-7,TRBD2,TGTGCCATAAGGACGGGACTAGCGGGAGAAGGTAACGAGCAGTACTTC,CAIRTGLAGEGNEQYF
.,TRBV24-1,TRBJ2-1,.,TGTGCCACCTTCCCTGCCGCGGCAGCCCATGGAGAGTACGAGCAGTTCTTC,CATFPAAAAHGEYEQFF
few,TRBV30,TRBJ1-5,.,TGTGCCTGGAGTACTAACAGGGAGCAGCCCCAGCATTTT,CAWSTNREQPQHF
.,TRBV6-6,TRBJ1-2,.,TGTGCCAGCAGTTACTCAGTAGGAGGGATTGATGGCTACACCTTC,CASSYSVGGIDGYTF